The 14 T cell receptor beta chains reported below all come from one sample, sequenced in a study of blood T cell repertoires in COVID-19. Sequencing used immunoSEQ multiplex PCR; TCRdb keeps in-frame clones, though not all of them. This table has 250,000 or so clones, approximately 88% appearing once. Sequencing input: PBMCs or T cells enriched from blood (not recorded which). Every receptor here comes from a woman aged 25 to 39 who had been exposed to COVID-19.

The chain is built from TRBV30 and TRBJ1-5; tentative D call: TRBD1 (5 bases). This CDR3 is built from 15 residues. Trimming left V 4 bases short and J 1 base short, with 14 bases between. Germline V gene sequence: CDR1 GTSNPN, CDR2 SVGIG (reference sequence). This CDR3 reads CAWNVAGLSNQPQHF. The CDR3 region has the DNA TGTGCCTGGAACGTTGCGGGACTGAGCAATCAGCCCCAGCATTTT.

V usage is TRBV7-2 and J usage is TRBJ2-1, with a possible D match to TRBD2 (5 bases). The CDR3 is 14 amino acids. V was shortened by 4 bases and J by 4 bases, with 11 bases between the two germline ends. Per germline, CDR1 SGHTA and CDR2 FQGNSA. CDR3 coding DNA: TGTGCCAGCAGCTCTCTGGACTTTTACAATGAGCAGTTCTTC. Amino acids: CASSSLDFYNEQFF.

This clone came up a few times. The chain is built from TRBV15 and TRBJ1-5; D may be TRBD1 (5 bases). Germline lookup yields CDR1 LNHNV and CDR2 YYDKDF (reference sequence). The CDR3 totals 14 residues. V shed 1 base and J shed 7 bases, with 11 bases lying between them. CDR3 sequence: CATSRVSRAQPQHF. CDR3 nucleotide sequence: TGTGCCACCAGCAGAGTCTCCAGGGCACAGCCCCAGCATTTT.

The J gene is TRBJ2-1, the V gene TRBV7-3, with 8 bases matching TRBD2. V lost 0 bases and J lost 8; bases outside the gene matches: 6. Germline CDR1 reads SGHTA; CDR2 reads FQGTGA. The CDR3 runs to 15 residues. The CDR3 bases are TGTGCCAGCAGCTTAACCAGCGGGAGTAGGGATGAGCAGTTCTTC. This encodes CASSLTSGSRDEQFF.

The V gene is TRBV5-1, the J gene TRBJ1-5; maybe TRBD1 (5 bases). The CDR3 spans 14 residues. V lost 0 bases and J 5 bases, leaving 9 bases between the germline ends. Germline assignment: CDR1 SGHRS and CDR2 YFSETQ. The CDR3 region has the DNA TGCGCCAGCAGCTTGGCGGGACTGGATCAGCCCCAGCATTTT. Its protein is CASSLAGLDQPQHF.

The chain carries TRBV2 and TRBJ1-2; TRBD1 matches at 8 bases. The CDR3 runs to 16 residues. Germline trimming cut 4 bases from V and 3 bases from J; bases unmatched to any gene: 10. Germline V gene sequence: CDR1 SNHLY, CDR2 FYNNEI. The CDR3 DNA follows: TGTGCCAGCAGTGGGAGAGGGACAGGCAGGGACTATGGCTACACCTTC. Translating it yields CASSGRGTGRDYGYTF.

This clone showed up just a few times. The rearrangement joins TRBV19 to TRBJ2-7, with 7 bases matching TRBD2. J was trimmed by 2 bases and V by 4 bases; bases with no gene match: 8. CDR3 size: 15 residues. Germline V lookup: CDR1 LNHDA, CDR2 SQIVND (reference sequence). This CDR3 is CASSTHSGNPYEQYF. As DNA, the CDR3 is TGTGCCAGTAGTACCCACAGCGGGAATCCCTACGAGCAGTACTTC.

V gene TRBV6-2 or TRBV6-3 combines with J gene TRBJ1-2; maybe TRBD1 (6 bases). The V gene lost 3 bases and the J gene lost 3 bases, with 17 bases spanning the gap. Germline V gene sequence: CDR1 MNHEY, CDR2 SVGEGT. CDR3 length equals 16 residues. In DNA, the CDR3 is TGTGCCAGCAGTTATGTAGGGGGAAGCCTAGACTATGGCTACACCTTC. Translating gives CASSYVGGSLDYGYTF.

The chain couples TRBV6-1 to TRBJ2-7, with D uncertain. With 3 bases removed from V and 1 base from J, the gap between germline ends came to 7 bases. The CDR3 length is 13 residues. Germline V CDR1 and CDR2: MNHNS, SASEGT. The CDR3 loop reads CASSDALSYEQYF. CDR3 in DNA: TGTGCCAGCAGTGATGCGCTTTCCTACGAGCAGTACTTC.

V usage is TRBV24-1 and J usage is TRBJ2-3; D perhaps matches TRBD2 (5 bases). The V end was cut by 3 bases, the J end by 1 base, with 16 bases between. Germline V CDR1 and CDR2: KGHDR, SFDVKD. This CDR3 region has 17 residues. CDR3 protein: CATSDAAKAGGTDTQYF. Written as DNA, the CDR3 is TGTGCCACCAGTGATGCCGCAAAGGCGGGTGGCACAGATACGCAGTATTTT.

This clone came up once. The chain has TRBV28 and TRBJ2-2, with D unresolved. The ends were cut back, 8 bases at V and 4 bases at J, with 8 bases in the middle. Germline CDR1 reads MDHEN; CDR2 reads SYDVKM. This CDR3 has 12 residues. CDR3 nucleotide sequence: TGTGCCAGCTTAAAACTCACCGGGGAGCTGTTTTTT. As protein: CASLKLTGELFF. Based on the CDR3 plus reference TRBV28 and TRBJ2-2, the full variable domain is DVKVTQSSRYLVKRTGEKVFLECVQDMDHENMFWYRQDPGLGLRLIYFSYDVKMKEKGDIPEGYSVSREKKERFSLILESASTNQTSMYLCASLKLTGELFFGEGSRLTVL.

V gene TRBV6-5 combines with J gene TRBJ2-1, with a tentative D call TRBD2 (7 bases). The CDR3 runs to 15 residues. Trimming stripped 4 bases from V and 6 bases from J, with 16 bases between. Germline loops: CDR1 MNHEY, CDR2 SVGAGI. CDR3 sequence (DNA): TGTGCCAGCAGTTCCCGTGGGGGGGGGCTCAATGAGCAGTTCTTC. Its protein is CASSSRGGGLNEQFF.

V gene TRBV5-1 combines with J gene TRBJ2-3, with TRBD1 as a possible D gene (5 bases). Germline CDR1 SGHRS, CDR2 YFSETQ. Trimming left V 2 bases short and J 2 bases short, with 9 bases between. CDR3 length equals 14 residues. CDR3 coding DNA: TGCGCCAGCAGCTTAGGGGCAAACACAGATACGCAGTATTTT. It codes for CASSLGANTDTQYF.

This chain connects TRBV4-2 to TRBJ1-2; D possibly corresponds to TRBD1 (6 bases). The CDR3 consists of 14 residues. V lost 4 bases to trimming and J lost 5 bases, with 14 bases between them. Germline lookup yields CDR1 LGHNA and CDR2 YNFKEQ. CDR3 amino acids: CASSPFDRSYGYTF. CDR3 DNA: TGTGCCAGCAGCCCCTTTGACAGGTCTTATGGCTACACCTTC.